The sequence of this T cell receptor beta chain was determined in a study of shared clonotypes between healthy human individuals (dated by TCRdb to the early 2020s). At the level of the whole study: A couple of women and a few men aged 18 to 49 years were included in the cohort. For each donor, CD4 naive and CD4 memory were each run on three plates, CD8 naive on two plates, and CD8 memory on one plate. To increase sequencing depth and limit assay-specific biases, different laboratories used diverse techniques to prepare libraries and sequence TCR repertoires. Blood TCR repertoires of four to six healthy adults were deeply sequenced to estimate repertoire size and the extent of clonotype sharing between individuals. Each donor's leukapheresis produced roughly between roughly 0.85 and 9.5 billion PBMCs.

Worth noting for this clone: Its target antigen remains unknown. Base qualities are not at hand, and no much larger clone is one base apart.

Broad study findings and their caveats: When a handful of donors were compared, the shared fraction of clonotypes was around 5% for naive CD4, less than 4% for naive CD8, 2% to 2.5% for memory CD4, and about 0.36% for memory CD8. Based on pairwise subsampling, the degree of clonotype sharing among donors was expected to be affected by sequencing depth. The genetic and exposure-history diversity represented was limited by the small number of donors. Even with the large sequencing depth, rarefaction of the sorted-subset datasets indicated that sequencing was incomplete. Larger estimated clonotype richness was generally found for naive subsets than for memory subsets. Sampling was restricted to blood, and TCR repertoires in tissues likely differ from the TCR repertoires found in blood. Clonotypes shared by all four sorted-subset donors showed higher generation probabilities than non-shared clonotypes.

Using the deep immunoSEQ assay, multiplex PCR amplified TCR CDR3 regions from genomic DNA. For each cell subset, the extracted genomic DNA was distributed evenly across all wells of several immunoSEQ 96-well plates, and each plate served as one replicate. For sorted subsets, each replicate PCR was loaded with 200 ng genomic DNA, equivalent to 30,000 or so T cell genomes. Purified libraries were measured with a Qubit 3.0 fluorometer, size-checked on a Bioanalyzer 2100, and measured again with the KAPA Library Quantification kit. Each immunoSEQ 96-well plate was sequenced on its own single-read 150-cycle Illumina NextSeq 550 flow cell. Processing in the source paper ran as follows. Because the immunoSEQ output held only junctional sequences and lacked quality scores, the filtering could not match the filtering applied to full-length reads. Sequences were annotated with PyIR, a Python wrapper for IgBLAST v1.9, and V/J genes and CDR3 were assigned using IMGT germline references. Reads were filtered out if the reads had weak V/J assignments (E-value above 1e-6), no CDR3, stop codons, out-of-frame junctions, or ambiguous translated residues. V3J clonotypes were defined as sequences sharing an identical inferred V gene, J gene, and CDR3 amino acid sequence. Percentage overlap between repertoires was computed as shared unique clonotypes divided by the size of the smaller repertoire. Repertoire richness was assessed with RTK rarefaction, the Chao1 estimator, and Recon v2.1 estimates of unobserved clonotypes. Generation probabilities for all TCRbeta clonotypes obtained by the gDNA method from several donors were computed using OLGA. TCRdb retrieved this table from immuneACCESS and kept in-frame rearrangements only. Not all clones are present; in checked studies, unresolved V genes account for under half, and no reason is known for the remainder. V, J and clone size derive from that table, while D and trimming were established from the DNA sequence. The sample table lists around 1,100,000 clones, around 77% of them with a count of one. Approximately 0.95% of the sample belongs to the ten largest clones.

Healthy HIV-negative adults with no recently reported acute infections or vaccinations were included as donors. All donors were Caucasian adults living in Nashville, Tennessee, USA. CD4+ T cells were enriched through magnetic negative selection, after which naive cells were positively selected on CD45RA and the remaining negative fraction served as the memory subset. Blood was obtained by leukapheresis, after which PBMCs were separated by Ficoll-Histopaque density gradient centrifugation and cryopreserved in liquid nitrogen vapor phase. Purity and quantity of every magnetically sorted T cell population were checked by analytical flow cytometry. From each sorted fraction, genomic DNA was isolated and quantified by UV absorbance on a Nanodrop 2000c. The receptor comes from a man younger than 35 in good health. Some clones in this sample may be carry-over from other donors' samples. The specimen sequenced was memory CD4+ T cells from PBMCs. Sample cell subset or site, as interpreted from the label and publication: CD45RA-negative fraction.

The bases read TGCAGCGTACACAGGGGGCTAGCTGAAGCTTTCTTT. This translates into CSVHRGLAEAFF. The rearrangement joined TRBV29-1 to TRBJ1-1; TRBD1 aligns with 9 central bases. Germline trimming: 6 bases from V, 6 bases from J; junction bases outside gene matches: 5. In the germline V gene, CDR1 corresponds to SQVTM and CDR2 to ANQGSEA. The CDR3 starts with the cysteine, ends with the phenylalanine, and has 12 residues. The sequence is cut down to CDR3 DNA, 36 bases in frame from base 1.